This T cell receptor beta chain is from a study of cytomegalovirus exposure and HLA in healthy donors. Sequencing was performed with immunoSEQ multiplex PCR; in TCRdb, only in-frame clones are kept and a portion is missing. This table has 90,000 to 120,000 clones, under 85% appearing once. This clone showed up just once. Trimming left V 3 bases short and J 5 bases short, with 11 bases between. This CDR3 contains 13 residues. CDR1 SGHNT and CDR2 YENEEA come from the germline V gene. Sequencing used PBMCs. This TCR was recovered from a woman between 18 and 30 years old in good health and CMV-seronegative. The genes are TRBV11-3 and TRBJ2-7, with D unclear. As DNA, the CDR3 is TGTGCCAGCAGCTTCCGGCAGGCCCACGAGCAGTACTTC. Amino acid sequence: CASSFRQAHEQYF. The full variable domain, completed using reference TRBV11-3 and TRBJ2-7, is EAGVVQSPRYKIIEKKQPVAFWCNPISGHNTLYWYLQNLGQGPELLIRYENEEAVDDSQLPKDRFSAERLKGVDSTLKIQPAELGDSAVYLCASSFRQAHEQYFGPGTRLTVT.